These 31 T cell receptor beta chains came from one sample sequenced in a study of blood T cells in healthy people across ages. Through a sample-barcoded 5' primer and a J-beta primer mix, a second PCR was run for roughly 7 to 12 cycles. TCRdb reprocessed the 5' RACE reads via MiXCR and lists one record per CDR3 protein. The sample contains more than 900,000 distinct CDR3 sequences, less than 25% of which appear only once. The same sample was also used in a study of T cells of mothers and their children.

The sequenced sample consisted of blood. The origin of the receptors is a girl aged 2 to 10 in good health.

A word on this clonotype: The junction shows a germline mismatch at one end, possibly a read error. The rearrangement uses TRBV7-2 and TRBJ1-4; D ambiguous. The CDR3 runs to 13 residues. The germline CDR1 and CDR2 sequences are SGHTA and FQGNSA. This CDR3 is CASSWGPKEKLFF. In DNA, the CDR3 is TGTGCCAGCAGCTGGGGTCCTAAGGAAAAACTGTTTTTT.

V is TRBV29-1 and J is TRBJ2-3; D unresolved. There are 12 residues in the CDR3. The germline V and J ends were trimmed by 4 bases and 4 bases, with 9 bases remaining between them. Germline CDR1 SQVTM, CDR2 ANQGSEA. The CDR3: CSVGETADTQYF. In nucleotides, the CDR3 is TGCAGCGTTGGCGAGACGGCAGATACGCAGTATTTT.

The CDR3 here is CASSLLAGASGEQFF. CDR3 nucleotide sequence: TGTGCCAGCAGCTTGCTAGCGGGGGCGTCAGGGGAGCAGTTCTTC. This chain links TRBV11-2 with TRBJ2-5; 10 positions agree with TRBD2. Matching the DNA end better, TRBJ2-1 makes the J call doubtful. The CDR3 length is 15 residues. CDR1 and CDR2 (germline): SGHAT, FQNNGV.

The chain has TRBV20-1 and TRBJ2-1, with D possibly TRBD2 on 5 matching bases. This CDR3 is built from 14 residues. CDR1 is DFQATT and CDR2 is SNEGSKA in the germline V gene (reference sequence). With 2 bases removed from V and 9 bases from J, the gap between germline ends came to 17 bases. The CDR3 DNA is TGCAGTGCTAGATCCTATTTCGGACTTTCTGAGCAGTTCTTC. As protein: CSARSYFGLSEQFF.

This clonotype turned up a few times. The chain recombines TRBV27 with TRBJ2-7, with unresolved D. Germline V lookup: CDR1 MNHEY, CDR2 SMNVEV (reference sequence). V was trimmed by 4 bases and J by 1 base, leaving 11 bases between them. The CDR3 is 14 residues long. CDR3 nucleotide sequence: TGTGCCAGCAGTTACGGAAGTGGATCCTACGAGCAGTACTTC. It translates to CASSYGSGSYEQYF.

In its sample, this clonotype was seen a few times. V gene TRBV2 combines with J gene TRBJ2-3, with D possibly being TRBD1 or TRBD2 (5 bases each). Trimming removed 7 bases at V and 10 bases at J, with 15 bases between. The CDR3 runs 12 residues. Germline assignment: CDR1 SNHLY and CDR2 FYNNEI. The CDR3 sequence is CASIPELGAQYF. DNA of the CDR3: TGTGCCAGCATTCCCGAACTGGGGGCGCAGTATTTT.

The chain carries TRBV24-1 and TRBJ1-1; D gene ambiguous. The V and J ends lost 2 bases and 4 bases respectively, with 13 bases between them. CDR3 size: 15 residues. CDR1 KGHDR and CDR2 SFDVKD come from the germline V gene. CDR3 bases: TGTGCCACCAGTGATTCCGGGGAAATCAGCACTGAAGCTTTCTTT. As protein: CATSDSGEISTEAFF.

This clonotype has a handful of counts. The chain links TRBV4-3 to TRBJ2-3; D is unclear. The CDR3 runs 15 residues. From germline, CDR1 is LGHNA and CDR2 YSLEER. V lost 2 bases to trimming and J lost 1 base, with 10 bases between them. CDR3 residues: CASSQSYRGTDTQYF. The CDR3 DNA sequence: TGCGCCAGCAGCCAATCATACCGGGGCACAGATACGCAGTATTTT.

This sequence joins TRBV12-3 or TRBV12-4 and TRBJ2-3; D gene uncertain. Trimming pared 10 bases from V and 4 bases from J, leaving 15 bases between. The CDR3 extends over 13 amino acids. The CDR3 reads CATSSWTSDTQYF. CDR3 bases: TGTGCCACGAGCTCCTGGACCTCAGATACGCAGTATTTT.

The chain uses TRBV20-1 and TRBJ2-1; 10 bases are shared with TRBD1. The CDR3 runs to 15 residues. J lost 7 bases, V lost 3 bases, and 9 bases had no gene match. Germline CDR1 reads DFQATT; CDR2 reads SNEGSKA (reference sequence). The CDR3 is CSASIRQGAPNEQFF. The CDR3, as DNA: TGCAGTGCTAGCATTAGACAGGGGGCGCCGAATGAGCAGTTCTTC.

The gene calls are TRBV20-1 and TRBJ2-7, with TRBD1 matching over 7 bases. The junction had 8 bases not matched to a gene; V was cut back by 0 bases and J by 3 bases. In germline, CDR1 is DFQATT, CDR2 SNEGSKA (reference sequence). This CDR3 comprises 15 residues. The CDR3 protein is CSARDRQGVFYEQYF. The CDR3 DNA reads as TGCAGTGCTAGAGATCGACAGGGAGTATTCTACGAGCAGTACTTC.

This clonotype came up a few times. The rearrangement links TRBV4-1 to TRBJ2-1; unclear D gene. With the DNA end fitting TRBJ2-7 better, the J assignment may be wrong. This CDR3 spans 14 amino acids. Germline CDR1 is MGHRA and CDR2 is YSYEKL. Here the CDR3 reads CASRAEVSSYEQYF. Written as DNA, the CDR3 is TGCGCCAGCAGAGCAGAGGTCTCGTCCTACGAGCAGTACTTC.

The chain employs TRBV2 and TRBJ2-2; D might be TRBD1 (6 bases). V dropped 6 bases and J dropped 8 bases, with 10 bases sitting between them. Germline lookup yields CDR1 SNHLY and CDR2 FYNNEI. This CDR3 comprises 12 residues. The CDR3 sequence is CASSHRDGELFF. CDR3 nucleotides: TGTGCCAGCAGCCACAGGGATGGGGAGCTGTTTTTT.

The chain combines TRBV10-2 with TRBJ2-3; 9 bases align to TRBD1. Looked up from germline, CDR1 is WSHSY and CDR2 is SAAADI. The CDR3 is 15 residues long. The J segment lost 5 bases and the V segment lost 3 bases, leaving 6 bases of the junction unmatched. DNA of the CDR3: TGCGCCAGCAGTGATTGGGACAGGGCTGTAGATACGCAGTATTTT. Amino acid sequence: CASSDWDRAVDTQYF.

V gene TRBV20-1 combines with J gene TRBJ2-7; D might be TRBD2 (6 bases). Trimming removed 5 bases from V and 4 bases from J, with 15 bases in between. Germline-derived CDR1 and CDR2 are DFQATT and SNEGSKA (reference sequence). This CDR3 spans 13 amino acids. Here the CDR3 DNA reads TGCAGTGCTCGACTAGAGGAGGATTACGAGCAGTACTTC. Residues: CSARLEEDYEQYF.

This sequence joins TRBV2 and TRBJ2-3, with no clear D. Germline CDR1 and CDR2: SNHLY and FYNNEI. This CDR3 region has 13 residues. Trimming removed 6 bases at V and 2 bases at J, with 9 bases between. The CDR3 bases are TGTGCCAGCAGGGGATCAGTCACAGATACGCAGTATTTT. Protein sequence: CASRGSVTDTQYF.

The genes are TRBV23-1 and TRBJ1-2; perhaps TRBD1 as D (5 bases). TRBV23-1 is an open reading frame whose function is uncertain. The V and J ends lost 5 bases and 5 bases respectively, with 15 bases between them. There are 14 residues in the CDR3. CDR3 nucleotide sequence: TGCGCCAGCAGTTCAGGGTCCCTAAGATATGGCTACACCTTC. It codes for CASSSGSLRYGYTF.

This rearrangement joins TRBV6-5 to TRBJ2-4, with D perhaps given as TRBD1 or TRBD2 (5 bases each). Germline values: CDR1 MNHEY, CDR2 SVGAGI. CDR3 length: 12 residues. The ends were cut back, 7 bases at V and 7 bases at J, with 11 bases in the middle. The CDR3 DNA follows: TGTGCCAGCAATGGGGACGGGAACATTCAGTACTTC. It codes for CASNGDGNIQYF.

There are a few counts of this clonotype. This sequence joins TRBV4-1 and TRBJ2-1; D remains unclear. Germline V gene data show CDR1 as MGHRA and CDR2 as YSYEKL. The CDR3 covers 14 residues. The ends were cut back, 3 bases at V and 5 bases at J, with 11 bases in the middle. CDR3 nucleotides: TGCGCCAGCAGCCATGACCTCGAGGACAATGAGCAGTTCTTC. This sequence encodes CASSHDLEDNEQFF.

This clonotype has just a few counts. This chain joins TRBV4-2 and TRBJ2-2; 8 nucleotides align to TRBD2. Per the germline V gene, CDR1 is LGHNA and CDR2 is YNFKEQ. The CDR3 runs 14 residues. The V segment lost 6 bases and the J segment 3 bases; nucleotides outside the gene matches: 3. The DNA of the CDR3 is TGTGCCAGCAGGACAGCGGGGGACACCGGGGAGCTGTTTTTT. It specifies CASRTAGDTGELFF.

J is TRBJ2-5 and V is TRBV5-1, with D tentatively TRBD1 (6 bases). Germline V CDR1 and CDR2: SGHRS, YFSETQ. Trimming stripped 4 bases from V and 2 bases from J, with 15 bases between. This CDR3 has 15 amino acids. Written as DNA, the CDR3 is TGCGCCAGCAGCCCTACAGGGCGGGCGCAAGAGACCCAGTACTTC. Protein product: CASSPTGRAQETQYF.

V usage is TRBV19 and J usage is TRBJ1-2, with unresolved D. Trimming removed 1 base from V and 7 bases from J, with 10 bases in between. Germline-derived CDR1 and CDR2 are LNHDA and SQIVND (reference sequence). The CDR3 is 13 residues long. The CDR3 sequence is CASSIGGVSGYTF. CDR3 nucleotide sequence: TGTGCCAGTAGTATAGGAGGAGTGAGTGGCTACACCTTC.

This clonotype was detected only a few times. The chain employs TRBV12-3 or TRBV12-4 and TRBJ2-3; 7 nucleotides agree with TRBD1. There are 15 residues in the CDR3. V dropped 6 bases and J dropped 0; count of bases not matched to a gene: 6. This CDR3 reads CASSDTGASTDTQYF. In nucleotides, the CDR3 is TGTGCCAGCAGCGATACAGGGGCTAGCACAGATACGCAGTATTTT.

In its sample, this clonotype was seen a few times. V and J are TRBV4-2 and TRBJ2-5; a weak D match, TRBD2 (5 bases). Germline CDR1 LGHNA, CDR2 YNFKEQ. Trimming cost V 3 bases and J 4 bases, with 12 bases left between them. This CDR3 has 14 residues. CDR3: CASSHRTRSETQYF. The CDR3 coding sequence is TGTGCCAGCAGCCACCGAACTAGATCAGAGACCCAGTACTTC.

This chain connects TRBV4-2 to TRBJ2-1; D is undetermined. The DNA end lines up better with TRBJ2-7; the J call may be wrong. This CDR3 is built from 16 residues. Germline CDR1 and CDR2: LGHNA and YNFKEQ. The DNA of the CDR3 is TGTGCCAGCAGCCAAGGAGCGTCACATCCGTCCTACGAGCAGTACTTC. It yields the protein CASSQGASHPSYEQYF.

The CDR3 loop is CASSEAGTSQQFF. The CDR3 region has the DNA TGTGCCAGCAGTGAAGCGGGGACTAGCCAGCAGTTCTTC. The chain joins TRBV6-1 to TRBJ2-5; 9 bases are shared with TRBD2. With the DNA end fitting TRBJ2-1 better, the J assignment may be wrong. Germline values: CDR1 MNHNS, CDR2 SASEGT. This CDR3 has 13 residues.

A few counts support this clonotype. The chain recombines TRBV29-1 with TRBJ2-5; maybe TRBD1 (6 bases). The J call may be in error: the DNA end matches TRBJ2-7 better. The CDR3 is 17 amino acids. Germline loops: CDR1 SQVTM, CDR2 ANQGSEA. The CDR3 bases are TGCAGCGTTGAGGGGGAATATGGGGGCCAAAGCTCCTACGAGCAGTACTTC. Residues: CSVEGEYGGQSSYEQYF.

Worth noting for this clonotype: At one boundary the junction diverges from the germline segment, which might be a read error. The gene calls are TRBV29-1 and TRBJ1-1; tentatively, D is TRBD1 (6 bases). The germline CDR1 and CDR2 sequences are SQVTM and ANQGSEA. This CDR3 spans 12 amino acids. The CDR3 sequence: CSVNRVNTEAFF. CDR3 sequence (DNA): TGCAGCGTGAACAGGGTAAACACTGAGGCTTTCTTT.

The chain combines TRBV5-1 with TRBJ2-5; D unresolved. The J call may be in error: the DNA end matches TRBJ2-1 better. The CDR3 sequence is 11 residues long. Germline V gene data show CDR1 as SGHRS and CDR2 as YFSETQ. CDR3 loop: CASTSAKEQFF. CDR3 coding DNA: TGCGCCAGCACCTCCGCGAAAGAGCAGTTCTTC.

The table lists this clonotype with a few counts. The chain couples TRBV13 to TRBJ2-7; possibly TRBD1 for D (6 bases). The DNA end favors TRBJ2-5, so the J call may be wrong. The CDR3 totals 15 residues. In germline, CDR1 is PRHDT, CDR2 FYEKMQ (reference sequence). CDR3 loop: CASSFKQGIQETQYF. The CDR3 bases are TGTGCCAGCAGCTTTAAACAGGGAATCCAAGAGACCCAGTACTTC.

This clonotype was detected a few times. The chain's CDR3 is CASKGGPNEKLFF. The CDR3 bases are TGTGCCAGTAAAGGAGGACCCAATGAAAAACTGTTTTTT. The V and J genes are TRBV7-2 and TRBJ1-4; unclear D gene. CDR1 and CDR2 (germline): SGHTA, FQGNSA. The CDR3 contains 13 residues. Trimming took off 9 bases at V and 5 bases at J, with 13 bases between the two ends.